The 9 T cell receptor beta chains reported below all come from one sample, sequenced in a study of Ad26.COV2.S vaccination and SARS-CoV-2 variants. The treatment is: some 20 received Ad26.COV2.S at low or high dose, single or two shots; five or six received placebo; per-sample allocation not given. The study sampled participants on day 63 after the first vaccine or placebo injection. Here immunoSEQ multiplex PCR was the method, and the copy in TCRdb shows in-frame clones only, minus some. This table has roughly 350,000 clones, approximately 86% appearing once. The specimen comprised peripheral blood, sampled in a trial of Ad26.COV2.S vaccine versus placebo. These receptors came from a person between 18 and 65 years old who received the Ad26.COV2.S COVID-19 vaccine or a placebo.

This rearrangement joins TRBV7-9 to TRBJ2-1; TRBD1 agrees at 9 bases. The CDR3 has 15 residues. Germline loops: CDR1 SEHNR, CDR2 FQNEAQ (reference sequence). With 3 bases clipped from V and 9 bases from J, the junction kept 9 bases outside the gene matches. As DNA, the CDR3 is TGTGCCAGCAGCTTGACGGGGACAGGGCATAGTGAGCAGTTCTTC. Encoded protein: CASSLTGTGHSEQFF.

This clone has just one count. Here the CDR3 DNA reads TGTGCCAGCAGCCCCGGGACAGCGAACACTGAAGCTTTCTTT. As protein: CASSPGTANTEAFF. The rearrangement links TRBV6-5 to TRBJ1-1; 7 nucleotides match TRBD1. CDR1 is MNHEY and CDR2 is SVGAGI in the germline V gene. The J segment lost 1 base and the V segment lost 6 bases, leaving 5 bases of the junction unmatched. The CDR3 contains 14 residues.

This clone was observed once. This chain links TRBV30 with TRBJ1-1; D call uncertain. The CDR3 covers 13 residues. V was cut by 3 bases and J by 3 bases, with 11 bases left in between. Germline CDR1 reads GTSNPN; CDR2 reads SVGIG (reference sequence). The CDR3 bases are TGTGCCTGGAGGGAGGCGAGCTACACTGAAGCTTTCTTT. This translates into CAWREASYTEAFF.

V is TRBV7-8 and J is TRBJ2-3; D possibly corresponds to TRBD2 (5 bases). Trimming took 5 bases from V and 2 from J, leaving 17 bases between them. CDR3 length equals 16 residues. Germline loops: CDR1 SGHVS, CDR2 FQNEAQ. The CDR3 DNA reads TGTGCCAGCAGCCCCACCCCGCTAGCAGTCACAGATACGCAGTATTTT. This translates into CASSPTPLAVTDTQYF.

The chain employs TRBV19 and TRBJ2-7, with D perhaps being TRBD1 or TRBD2 (5 bases each). The V gene lost 8 bases and the J gene lost 2 bases, with 16 bases spanning the gap. CDR1 is LNHDA, CDR2 SQIVND, per germline (reference sequence). The CDR3 is 14 residues long. The DNA for the CDR3 is TGTGCCAGTGGGACCGGCGACCTAACCTACGAGCAGTACTTC. Protein product: CASGTGDLTYEQYF. The whole variable domain, remainder taken from reference TRBV19 and TRBJ2-7, is DGGITQSPKYLFRKEGQNVTLSCEQNLNHDAMYWYRQDPGQGLRLIYYSQIVNDFQKGDIAEGYSVSREKKESFPLTVTSAQKNPTAFYLCASGTGDLTYEQYFGPGTRLTVT.

In this sample, this clone turned up once. The V call is TRBV6-5, the J call TRBJ2-1; D is ambiguous. Germline V CDR1 and CDR2: MNHEY, SVGAGI. There are 11 residues in the CDR3. V lost 7 bases to trimming and J lost 6 bases, with 7 bases between them. CDR3: CASTLFNEQFF. The CDR3 coding sequence is TGTGCCAGCACCCTCTTCAATGAGCAGTTCTTC.

The rearrangement joins TRBV6-1 to TRBJ2-5, with D possibly TRBD2 on 6 matching bases. V lost 6 bases, J lost 3 bases, and 11 bases lay in between. The CDR3 has 13 amino acids. Germline-derived CDR1 and CDR2 are MNHNS and SASEGT. CDR3 loop: CASRPTGEETQYF. CDR3 sequence (DNA): TGTGCCAGCAGGCCCACGGGAGAAGAGACCCAGTACTTC.

This chain connects TRBV19 to TRBJ1-1, with D possibly being TRBD1 (5 bases). The V gene lost 7 bases and the J gene lost 2 bases, with 20 bases spanning the gap. Germline V gene sequence: CDR1 LNHDA, CDR2 SQIVND (reference sequence). This CDR3 region has 16 residues. The CDR3 DNA sequence: TGTGCCAGTACCAACCTCGGGACGGCTAAAAACACTGAAGCTTTCTTT. It translates to CASTNLGTAKNTEAFF. The whole variable domain, remainder taken from reference TRBV19 and TRBJ1-1, is DGGITQSPKYLFRKEGQNVTLSCEQNLNHDAMYWYRQDPGQGLRLIYYSQIVNDFQKGDIAEGYSVSREKKESFPLTVTSAQKNPTAFYLCASTNLGTAKNTEAFFGQGTRLTVV.

The V gene is TRBV27, the J gene TRBJ1-5; D not certain. CDR1 is MNHEY, CDR2 SMNVEV, per germline (reference sequence). Trimming removed 2 bases at V and 5 bases at J, with 16 bases between. This CDR3 spans 16 amino acids. In nucleotides, the CDR3 is TGTGCCAGCAGTTTAAGGCCTTGGGCAGGCGATCAGCCCCAGCATTTT. As protein: CASSLRPWAGDQPQHF.